This TCR beta chain was recorded in a study of CD4+ T cells in melanoma. General observations from the study: A reported correlation linked neoantigen-specific CD4+ T cells to CD8+, macrophage and B cell function. Reportedly, melanoma neoantigen-specific CD4+ T cells showed varied differentiation states.

Notes on this clone: Its antigen is undetermined.

The CDR3 has 16 amino acids. Germline V lookup: CDR1 SGDLS, CDR2 YYNGEE. The V and J ends lost 2 bases and 0 bases respectively, with 11 bases between them. The repertoire was sequenced with immunoSEQ multiplex PCR; TCRdb's copy has only in-frame clones and lacks some. The sample carries about 140,000 clones, approximately 91% recorded once. This chain uses TRBV9 with TRBJ2-2, with D possibly being TRBD2 (6 bases). The receptor was isolated from a human donor with melanoma. Here the CDR3 DNA reads TGTGCCAGCAGCGTCGGACTAACCACGAACACCGGGGAGCTGTTTTTT. Residues: CASSVGLTTNTGELFF.